The following is a T cell receptor (beta chain) sequence with its context. Its target is not known. The CDR3 runs 15 residues. Germline V gene lookup returns CDR1 MNHEY and CDR2 SVGAGI. V was cut by 6 bases and J by 0 bases, with 13 bases left in between. The sample belongs to a study of shared clonotypes between healthy human individuals. Whole-study findings and limits: Across several donors, naive CD4 shared 4.5% to 6%, naive CD8 under 4%, memory CD4 roughly 2.2%, memory CD8 0.35% to 0.5%. In general, naive subsets displayed greater estimated richness than memory subsets did.

Sequencing used immunoSEQ multiplex PCR; TCRdb keeps in-frame clones, though not all of them. The table lists over a million clones, around 78% of them singletons, with 0.61% in the top ten. The chain combines TRBV6-5 with TRBJ2-3; unclear D gene. The sequence derives from a young man in good health. Some clones in this sample may be carry-over from other donors' samples. Material: memory CD4+ T cells from PBMCs. Regarding subset: CD45RA-negative fraction. CDR3 coding DNA: TGTGCCAGCAGCATCTCCCACCCTAGCACAGATACGCAGTATTTT. This codes for CASSISHPSTDTQYF.